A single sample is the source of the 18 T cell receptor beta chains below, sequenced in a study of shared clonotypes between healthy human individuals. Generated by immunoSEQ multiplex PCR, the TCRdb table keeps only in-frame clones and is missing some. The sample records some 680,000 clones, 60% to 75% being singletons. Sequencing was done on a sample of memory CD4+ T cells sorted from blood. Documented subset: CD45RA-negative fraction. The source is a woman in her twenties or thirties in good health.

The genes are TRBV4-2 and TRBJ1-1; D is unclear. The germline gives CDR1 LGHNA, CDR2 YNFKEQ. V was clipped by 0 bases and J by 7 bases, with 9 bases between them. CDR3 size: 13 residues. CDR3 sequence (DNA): TGTGCCAGCAGCCAAGAAGTTGATGGTGAAGCTTTCTTT. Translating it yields CASSQEVDGEAFF.

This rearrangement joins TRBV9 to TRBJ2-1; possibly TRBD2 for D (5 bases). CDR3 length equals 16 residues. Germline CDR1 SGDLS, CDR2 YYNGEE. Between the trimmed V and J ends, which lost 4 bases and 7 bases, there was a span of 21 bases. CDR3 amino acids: CASSPQADGVWNEQFF. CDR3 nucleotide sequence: TGTGCCAGCAGCCCCCAAGCGGACGGCGTTTGGAATGAGCAGTTCTTC. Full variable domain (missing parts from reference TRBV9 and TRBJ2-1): DSGVTQTPKHLITATGQRVTLRCSPRSGDLSVYWYQQSLDQGLQFLIQYYNGEERAKGNILERFSAQQFPDLHSELNLSSLELGDSALYFCASSPQADGVWNEQFFGPGTRLTVL.

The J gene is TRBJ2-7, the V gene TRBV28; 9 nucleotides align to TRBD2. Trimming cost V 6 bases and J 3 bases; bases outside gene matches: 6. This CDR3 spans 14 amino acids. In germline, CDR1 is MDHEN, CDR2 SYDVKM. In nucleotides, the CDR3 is TGTGCCAGCAGGGGAGCGGGAGGCTTCTACGAGCAGTACTTC. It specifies CASRGAGGFYEQYF.

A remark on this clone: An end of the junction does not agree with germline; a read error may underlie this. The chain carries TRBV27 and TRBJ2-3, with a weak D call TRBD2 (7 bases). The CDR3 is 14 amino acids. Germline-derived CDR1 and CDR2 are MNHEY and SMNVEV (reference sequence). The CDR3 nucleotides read TGTGCCAGCAGAGAGGGGGGGAGCAAAGATACGCAGTATTTT. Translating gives CASREGGSKDTQYF.

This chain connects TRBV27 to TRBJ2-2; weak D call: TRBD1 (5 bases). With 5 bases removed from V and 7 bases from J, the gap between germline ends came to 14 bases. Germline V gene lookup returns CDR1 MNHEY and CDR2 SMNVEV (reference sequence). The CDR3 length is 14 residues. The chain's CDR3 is CASSGATVYGELFF. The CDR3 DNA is TGTGCCAGCAGTGGAGCGACAGTCTACGGGGAGCTGTTTTTT.

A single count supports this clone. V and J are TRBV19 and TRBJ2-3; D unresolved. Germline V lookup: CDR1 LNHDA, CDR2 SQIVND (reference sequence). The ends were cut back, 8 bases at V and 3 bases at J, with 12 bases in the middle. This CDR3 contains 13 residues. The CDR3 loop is CASVGRLTDTQYF. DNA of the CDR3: TGTGCCAGTGTTGGTCGGCTGACAGATACGCAGTATTTT.

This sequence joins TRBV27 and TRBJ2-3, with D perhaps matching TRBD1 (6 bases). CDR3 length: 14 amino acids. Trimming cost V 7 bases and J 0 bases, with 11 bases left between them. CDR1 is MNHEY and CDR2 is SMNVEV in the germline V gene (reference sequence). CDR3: CASTPTGSTDTQYF. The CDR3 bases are TGTGCCAGCACCCCGACAGGCAGCACAGATACGCAGTATTTT.

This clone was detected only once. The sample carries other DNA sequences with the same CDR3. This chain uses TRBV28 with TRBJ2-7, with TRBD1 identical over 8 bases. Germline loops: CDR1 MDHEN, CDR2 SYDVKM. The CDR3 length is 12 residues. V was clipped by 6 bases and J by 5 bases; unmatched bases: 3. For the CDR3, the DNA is TGTGCCAGCAGCCCGGACAGGGACGAGCAGTACTTC. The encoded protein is CASSPDRDEQYF.

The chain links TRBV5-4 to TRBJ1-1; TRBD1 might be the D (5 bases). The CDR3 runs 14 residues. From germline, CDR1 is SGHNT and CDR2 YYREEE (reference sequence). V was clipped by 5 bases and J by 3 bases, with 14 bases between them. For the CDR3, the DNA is TGTGCCAGCAGTTATACAGGAGGGTACACTGAAGCTTTCTTT. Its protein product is CASSYTGGYTEAFF.

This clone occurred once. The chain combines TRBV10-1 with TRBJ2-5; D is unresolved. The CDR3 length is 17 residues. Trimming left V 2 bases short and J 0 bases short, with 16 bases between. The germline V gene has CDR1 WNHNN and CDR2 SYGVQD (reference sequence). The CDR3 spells CASSEGGGPRNQETQYF. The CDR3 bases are TGCGCCAGCAGTGAGGGTGGCGGCCCTAGGAACCAAGAGACCCAGTACTTC.

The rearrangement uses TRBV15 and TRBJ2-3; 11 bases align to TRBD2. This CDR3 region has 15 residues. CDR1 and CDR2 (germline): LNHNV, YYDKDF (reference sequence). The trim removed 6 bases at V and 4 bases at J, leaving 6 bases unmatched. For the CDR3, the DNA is TGTGCCACCAGTATGACTAGCGGGAAGGCAGATACGCAGTATTTT. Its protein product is CATSMTSGKADTQYF. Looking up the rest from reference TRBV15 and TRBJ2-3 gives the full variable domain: DAMVIQNPRYQVTQFGKPVTLSCSQTLNHNVMYWYQQKSSQAPKLLFHYYDKDFNNEADTPDNFQSRRPNTSFCFLDIRSPGLGDTAMYLCATSMTSGKADTQYFGPGTRLTVL.

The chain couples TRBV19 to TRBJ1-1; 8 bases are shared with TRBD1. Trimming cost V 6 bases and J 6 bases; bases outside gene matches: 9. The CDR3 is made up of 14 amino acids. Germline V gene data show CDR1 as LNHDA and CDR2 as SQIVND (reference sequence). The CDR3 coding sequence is TGTGCCAGTAGACACGGACAGGGCCTTGCTGAAGCTTTCTTT. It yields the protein CASRHGQGLAEAFF.

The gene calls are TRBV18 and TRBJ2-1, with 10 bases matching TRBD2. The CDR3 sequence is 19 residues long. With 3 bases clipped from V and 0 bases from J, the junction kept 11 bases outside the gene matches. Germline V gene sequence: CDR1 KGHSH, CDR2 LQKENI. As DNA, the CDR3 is TGTGCCAGCTCACCGGGGCTAGCGGGAGTGAACGGCTCCTACAATGAGCAGTTCTTC. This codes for CASSPGLAGVNGSYNEQFF.

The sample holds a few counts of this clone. This chain's CDR3 is CASTRNWYEQYF. CDR3 DNA: TGTGCCAGCACTCGGAATTGGTACGAGCAGTACTTC. J is TRBJ2-7 and V is TRBV6-4, with D uncertain. The CDR3 is made up of 12 amino acids. Trimming took off 7 bases at V and 4 bases at J, with 11 bases between the two ends. Germline V lookup: CDR1 MRHNA, CDR2 SNTAGT.

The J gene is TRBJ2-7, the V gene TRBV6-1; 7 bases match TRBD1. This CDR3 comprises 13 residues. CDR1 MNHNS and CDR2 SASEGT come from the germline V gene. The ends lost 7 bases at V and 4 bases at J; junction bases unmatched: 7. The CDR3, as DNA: TGTGCCAGCAATATGGGACAGAGATACGAGCAGTACTTC. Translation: CASNMGQRYEQYF.

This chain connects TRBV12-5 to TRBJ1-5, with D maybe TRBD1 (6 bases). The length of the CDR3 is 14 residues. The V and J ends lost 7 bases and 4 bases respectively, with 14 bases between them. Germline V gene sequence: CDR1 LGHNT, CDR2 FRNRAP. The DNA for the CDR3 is TGTGCTAGTGCCGGGGACACCCCGAATCAGCCCCAGCATTTT. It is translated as CASAGDTPNQPQHF.

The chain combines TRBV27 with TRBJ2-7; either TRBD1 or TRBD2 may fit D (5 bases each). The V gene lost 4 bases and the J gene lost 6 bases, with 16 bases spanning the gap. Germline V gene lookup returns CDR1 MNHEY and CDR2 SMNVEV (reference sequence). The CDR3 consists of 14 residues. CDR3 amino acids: CASSSGTGFAEQYF. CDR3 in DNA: TGTGCCAGCAGTTCGGGGACCGGGTTCGCCGAGCAGTACTTC.

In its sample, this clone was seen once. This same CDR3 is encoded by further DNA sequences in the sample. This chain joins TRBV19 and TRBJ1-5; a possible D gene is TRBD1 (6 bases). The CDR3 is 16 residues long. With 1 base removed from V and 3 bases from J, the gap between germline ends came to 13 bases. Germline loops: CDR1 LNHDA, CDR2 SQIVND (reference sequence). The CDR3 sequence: CASSIATGSSNQPQHF. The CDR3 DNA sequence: TGTGCCAGTAGTATAGCCACAGGGAGTTCCAATCAGCCCCAGCATTTT.